Below, 29 T cell receptor beta chains from the same sample are listed, as sequenced in a study of blood T cell repertoires in COVID-19. Libraries were prepared by immunoSEQ multiplex PCR; TCRdb keeps only in-frame clonotypes and omits some of them. Of nearly 200,000 clones listed, about 86% are singletons. The sequenced sample was peripheral blood. These TCRs come from a woman between 65 and 79 years old with acute or convalescent COVID-19.

The V and J genes are TRBV2 and TRBJ2-2; TRBD2 agrees at 9 bases. This CDR3 is 14 amino acids long. The germline gives CDR1 SNHLY, CDR2 FYNNEI. J gave up 2 bases and V 8 bases, and 3 bases lay outside the gene matches. This CDR3 is CASSSGANTGELFF. In DNA form, the CDR3 reads TGTGCCAGCTCTAGCGGGGCTAACACCGGGGAGCTGTTTTTT.

The chain joins TRBV7-2 to TRBJ2-2, with D hard to call. Germline V gene data show CDR1 as SGHTA and CDR2 as FQGNSA. The germline V and J ends were trimmed by 1 base and 3 bases, with 9 bases remaining between them. This CDR3 region has 15 residues. The CDR3 loop is CASSLVRQDTGELFF. CDR3 nucleotides: TGTGCCAGCAGCTTAGTTAGGCAGGACACCGGGGAGCTGTTTTTT.

This clone was picked up one time. The chain recombines TRBV27 with TRBJ2-3; 11 bases map to TRBD2. The CDR3 runs 15 residues. From germline, CDR1 is MNHEY and CDR2 SMNVEV (reference sequence). V dropped 7 bases and J dropped 1; count of bases not matched to a gene: 4. CDR3 DNA sequence: TGTGCCAGCACTAGCGGGGGGACCCGCACAGATACGCAGTATTTT. Its protein product is CASTSGGTRTDTQYF.

V gene TRBV27 combines with J gene TRBJ2-1; D remains unclear. The V end was cut by 1 base, the J end by 5 bases, with 6 bases between. This CDR3 is built from 13 residues. The germline V gene has CDR1 MNHEY and CDR2 SMNVEV (reference sequence). The CDR3 loop is CASSLYSNNEQFF. In DNA form, the CDR3 reads TGTGCCAGCAGTTTATACAGTAACAATGAGCAGTTCTTC.

The rearrangement links TRBV4-1 to TRBJ2-2; 8 bases are shared with TRBD2. This CDR3 is built from 18 residues. CDR1 and CDR2 (germline): MGHRA, YSYEKL. V trimming: 4 bases; J trimming: 8 bases; junction bases outside the gene matches: 18. Written as DNA, the CDR3 is TGCGCCAGCAGCCCGAAGAATGGGGCGGGAGGTAGAGGAGGGGAGCTGTTTTTT. This gives the protein CASSPKNGAGGRGGELFF.

This sequence joins TRBV6-5 and TRBJ1-4, with TRBD1 identical over 9 bases. Trimming took 5 bases from V and 10 from J; bases not matched to a gene: 8. Germline CDR1 is MNHEY and CDR2 is SVGAGI. The CDR3 has 14 residues. Here the CDR3 DNA reads TGTGCCAGCAGTACTCCCAGACAGGGGGTAAAACTGTTTTTT. The encoded protein is CASSTPRQGVKLFF.

The chain uses TRBV5-1 and TRBJ2-2, with D hard to call. Germline V gene lookup returns CDR1 SGHRS and CDR2 YFSETQ. V was trimmed by 5 bases and J by 2 bases, leaving 10 bases between them. The CDR3 has 14 amino acids. CDR3 nucleotide sequence: TGCGCCAGCAGGGCTAGTGCCAACACCGGGGAGCTGTTTTTT. Encoded protein: CASRASANTGELFF.

This clone was counted once. This rearrangement joins TRBV3-1 (or the pseudogene TRBV3-2) to TRBJ2-1, with 11 bases identical to TRBD2. V was pared by 4 bases and J by 7 bases, with 3 bases of the junction left unmatched. CDR1 is LGHDT, CDR2 YNNKEL, per germline (reference sequence). The CDR3 is made up of 14 amino acids. CDR3 protein: CASSRTSGGNEQFF. CDR3 nucleotide sequence: TGTGCCAGCAGCCGCACTAGCGGGGGAAATGAGCAGTTCTTC.

This chain links TRBV5-1 with TRBJ2-7, with D possibly TRBD1 on 5 matching bases. The CDR3 loop spans 15 amino acids. Trimming stripped 4 bases from V and 2 bases from J, with 16 bases between. Germline V gives CDR1 SGHRS, CDR2 YFSETQ. The CDR3 is CASSPLQGVTYEQYF. The CDR3, as DNA: TGCGCCAGCAGCCCCCTGCAGGGTGTAACCTACGAGCAGTACTTC.

This clone was seen a few times. The same CDR3 can be traced to other DNA sequences in this sample. This rearrangement joins TRBV12-3 or TRBV12-4 to TRBJ1-1; D may be TRBD1 (5 bases). V lost 5 bases and J lost 3, with 10 bases in between. The CDR3 totals 13 residues. Written as DNA, the CDR3 is TGTGCCAGCAGTCTGCGGGGGGACACTGAAGCTTTCTTT. Encoded protein: CASSLRGDTEAFF.

This clone turned up a few times. The V call is TRBV7-9, the J call TRBJ2-7, with 7 bases aligning to TRBD1. V was clipped by 6 bases and J by 0 bases; unmatched bases: 2. Germline values: CDR1 SEHNR, CDR2 FQNEAQ (reference sequence). This CDR3 has 13 amino acids. The CDR3 DNA reads TGTGCCAGCAGACGGGACAGCTCCTACGAGCAGTACTTC. Amino acid sequence: CASRRDSSYEQYF. The full variable domain, with the rest looked up from reference TRBV7-9 and TRBJ2-7, is DTGVSQNPRHKITKRGQNVTFRCDPISEHNRLYWYRQTLGQGPEFLTYFQNEAQLEKSRLLSDRFSAERPKGSFSTLEIQRTEQGDSAMYLCASRRDSSYEQYFGPGTRLTVT.

V is TRBV10-3 and J is TRBJ1-5; 9 bases align to TRBD1. CDR1 is ENHRY, CDR2 SYGVKD, per germline. The CDR3 is 16 residues long. After removal of 6 bases from V and 0 bases from J, the junction contained 6 bases not matched to a gene. CDR3: CAISPGQGNSNQPQHF. The DNA of the CDR3 is TGTGCCATCAGCCCGGGACAGGGAAATAGCAATCAGCCCCAGCATTTT.

This clone has a single count. The chain combines TRBV7-9 with TRBJ1-6; perhaps TRBD1 as D (5 bases). The CDR3 length is 16 residues. Trimming removed 0 bases at V and 6 bases at J, with 12 bases between. The germline CDR1 and CDR2 sequences are SEHNR and FQNEAQ (reference sequence). CDR3 region: CASSLASGRGNSPLHF. The CDR3 bases are TGTGCCAGCAGCTTAGCGAGTGGGAGGGGTAATTCACCCCTCCACTTT. The full variable domain, with the rest looked up from reference TRBV7-9 and TRBJ1-6, is DTGVSQNPRHKITKRGQNVTFRCDPISEHNRLYWYRQTLGQGPEFLTYFQNEAQLEKSRLLSDRFSAERPKGSFSTLEIQRTEQGDSAMYLCASSLASGRGNSPLHFGNGTRLTVT.

The chain combines TRBV2 with TRBJ1-4; possible D gene TRBD1, 6 bases. Trimming removed 3 bases at V and 1 base at J, with 6 bases between. CDR3 size: 14 residues. The germline CDR1 and CDR2 sequences are SNHLY and FYNNEI. The CDR3 bases are TGTGCCAGCAGTGACAGGGGAACTAATGAAAAACTGTTTTTT. This sequence encodes CASSDRGTNEKLFF. The entire variable domain, with the rest obtained from reference TRBV2 and TRBJ1-4, is as follows: EPEVTQTPSHQVTQMGQEVILRCVPISNHLYFYWYRQILGQKVEFLVSFYNNEISEKSEIFDDQFSVERPDGSNFTLKIRSTKLEDSAMYFCASSDRGTNEKLFFGSGTQLSVL.

The gene calls are TRBV29-1 and TRBJ2-1; 7 nucleotides agree with TRBD2. The CDR3 sequence is 15 residues long. Trimming removed 2 bases from V and 2 bases from J; junction bases left unmatched: 6. CDR1 is SQVTM, CDR2 ANQGSEA, per germline. Written as DNA, the CDR3 is TGCAGCGTTGAACCACCTAGCGGAGCCTACAATGAGCAGTTCTTC. This sequence encodes CSVEPPSGAYNEQFF.

The chain links TRBV5-1 to TRBJ2-7; D might be TRBD1 (6 bases). The CDR3 spans 14 residues. Between the trimmed V and J ends, which lost 4 bases and 4 bases, there was a span of 15 bases. Germline CDR1 reads SGHRS; CDR2 reads YFSETQ. CDR3 amino acids: CASSLQGIGYEQYF. As DNA, the CDR3 is TGCGCCAGCAGCCTACAGGGTATTGGGTACGAGCAGTACTTC.

The V call is TRBV18, the J call TRBJ1-1, with 9 bases matching TRBD1. V lost 5 bases to trimming and J lost 5 bases; unmatched junction nucleotides: 3. CDR1 and CDR2 (germline): KGHSH, LQKENI. The CDR3 extends over 13 amino acids. In DNA, the CDR3 is TGTGCCAGCTCATCGACAGGGGGAACTGAAGCTTTCTTT. It encodes CASSSTGGTEAFF.

CDR3 loop: CASSPTRQGAAFF. The CDR3 DNA sequence: TGTGCCAGCAGCCCGACTCGGCAGGGGGCGGCTTTCTTT. The chain links TRBV6-2 or TRBV6-3 to TRBJ1-1, with TRBD1 matching 8 bases. This CDR3 is 13 amino acids long. V was clipped by 6 bases and J by 11 bases; unmatched bases: 11. CDR1 and CDR2 (germline): MNHEY, SVGEGT.

The CDR3 reads CASSGQMMNTEAFF. In DNA, the CDR3 is TGTGCCAGCAGTGGACAGATGATGAACACTGAAGCTTTCTTT. The chain uses TRBV2 and TRBJ1-1; tentatively, D is TRBD1 (5 bases). V was clipped by 4 bases and J by 0 bases, with 9 bases between them. Germline assignment: CDR1 SNHLY and CDR2 FYNNEI. CDR3 size: 14 residues. Full variable domain (missing parts from reference TRBV2 and TRBJ1-1): EPEVTQTPSHQVTQMGQEVILRCVPISNHLYFYWYRQILGQKVEFLVSFYNNEISEKSEIFDDQFSVERPDGSNFTLKIRSTKLEDSAMYFCASSGQMMNTEAFFGQGTRLTVV.

J is TRBJ1-6 and V is TRBV3-1 (or the pseudogene TRBV3-2); TRBD1 matches at 8 bases. Germline V gene data show CDR1 as LGHDT and CDR2 as YNNKEL (reference sequence). The CDR3 spans 16 residues. After removal of 1 base from V and 6 bases from J, the junction contained 5 bases not matched to a gene. The CDR3 region is CASSQALTGVNSPLHF. CDR3 in DNA: TGTGCCAGCAGCCAAGCCCTGACAGGGGTTAATTCACCCCTCCACTTT.

The chain combines TRBV6-2 or TRBV6-3 with TRBJ2-7; 8 nucleotides match TRBD1. Germline assignment: CDR1 MNHEY and CDR2 SVGEGT. Trimming took 4 bases from V and 6 from J; bases not matched to a gene: 8. The CDR3 totals 14 residues. In DNA, the CDR3 is TGTGCCAGCAGTTTCGGACAGGGAATGGTCGAGCAGTACTTC. Its translation is CASSFGQGMVEQYF.

This chain links TRBV3-1 (or the pseudogene TRBV3-2) with TRBJ2-5; TRBD2 is a possible D gene (6 bases). The CDR3 is made up of 13 amino acids. V shed 4 bases and J shed 4 bases, with 10 bases lying between them. Germline values: CDR1 LGHDT, CDR2 YNNKEL (reference sequence). CDR3 region: CASSRRGGETQYF. CDR3 DNA sequence: TGTGCCAGCAGCCGAAGGGGAGGAGAGACCCAGTACTTC.

The rearrangement links TRBV28 to TRBJ2-5; 7 bases map to TRBD1. Germline lookup yields CDR1 MDHEN and CDR2 SYDVKM. This CDR3 region has 13 residues. J lost 4 bases, V lost 6 bases, and 5 bases had no gene match. The CDR3 DNA sequence: TGTGCCAGCAGCCGGGACAGTCTAGAGACCCAGTACTTC. Residues: CASSRDSLETQYF.

This sequence joins TRBV2 and TRBJ2-2, with a tentative D call TRBD2 (6 bases). The ends were cut back, 8 bases at V and 4 bases at J, with 17 bases in the middle. Per germline, CDR1 SNHLY and CDR2 FYNNEI. There are 15 residues in the CDR3. CDR3 in DNA: TGTGCCAGCGGGGAGGTGCGGGGAGGCACCGGGGAGCTGTTTTTT. It is translated as CASGEVRGGTGELFF.

Of note for this clone: The same CDR3 also results from other DNA sequences found in this sample. The CDR3 DNA sequence: TGCGCCAGCAGCTTTAGCGGGGCGAGCACAGATACGCAGTATTTT. This encodes CASSFSGASTDTQYF. V usage is TRBV5-1 and J usage is TRBJ2-3; 8 bases agree with TRBD2. Germline V gives CDR1 SGHRS, CDR2 YFSETQ. The length of the CDR3 is 15 residues. Unmatched junction bases numbered 2, after V lost 2 bases and J lost 0 bases.

The gene calls are TRBV4-1 and TRBJ2-3, with a weak D call TRBD1 (6 bases). The CDR3 has 16 residues. V was cut by 1 base and J by 6 bases, with 17 bases left in between. Germline V gene sequence: CDR1 MGHRA, CDR2 YSYEKL. The CDR3 DNA reads TGCGCCAGCAGCCAAGCTTTGGGGGCAGGGTACGATACGCAGTATTTT. It translates to CASSQALGAGYDTQYF.

The gene calls are TRBV28 and TRBJ2-2, with D tentatively TRBD2 (5 bases). CDR3 length: 15 residues. V lost 2 bases and J 4 bases, leaving 11 bases between the germline ends. Germline CDR1 is MDHEN and CDR2 is SYDVKM. CDR3: CASSLLSAGTGELFF. CDR3 nucleotides: TGTGCCAGCAGTTTACTTTCTGCGGGCACCGGGGAGCTGTTTTTT.

The chain has TRBV6-2 or TRBV6-3 and TRBJ2-1; 8 nucleotides line up with TRBD1. The V and J ends lost 5 bases and 4 bases, in that order; junction bases with no gene match: 7. Germline CDR1 is MNHEY and CDR2 is SVGEGT. This CDR3 region has 15 residues. DNA for the CDR3: TGTGCCAGCAGTCTACCGGGACAGGCATACAATGAGCAGTTCTTC. It specifies CASSLPGQAYNEQFF.

The count of this clone is one. The chain joins TRBV9 to TRBJ1-4; no firm D call. CDR3 length: 14 amino acids. The germline CDR1 and CDR2 sequences are SGDLS and YYNGEE. Trimming left V 4 bases short and J 8 bases short, with 15 bases between. For the CDR3, the DNA is TGTGCCAGCAGCCCAGCGGCGGTAAGGGAAAAACTGTTTTTT. It translates to CASSPAAVREKLFF.